Listed here are 27 T cell receptor beta chains from one sample, sequenced in a study of regulatory T cells in long-lasting Graves disease. Documented time point: newly diagnosed GD, antithyroid drugs for less than 3 months. After RNA was extracted from PBMCs, the TCR library was made from it. Researchers made TCR beta libraries by using iRepertoire HTBI primers and running Arm-PCR on CDR3 regions. TCRdb analysed the multiplex PCR reads with MiXCR anew, one entry per CDR3 protein. The sample consists of some 320,000 distinct CDR3 sequences, under 20% of them appearing once. The sequencing used peripheral blood mononuclear cells (PBMCs), collected at new diagnosis, from a patient treated with antithyroid drugs. The receptors come from a female donor with Graves disease.

The table lists this clonotype with many counts. The rearrangement uses TRBV28 and TRBJ2-3, with TRBD2 matching over 7 bases. V was pared by 4 bases and J by 6 bases, with 13 bases of the junction left unmatched. Germline V gives CDR1 MDHEN, CDR2 SYDVKM. The CDR3 contains 16 residues. The CDR3 DNA reads TGTGCCAGCAGTTCAGCGGGGCCAGGCCTACCGGATACGCAGTATTTT. Protein sequence: CASSSAGPGLPDTQYF.

At least ten counts were recorded for this clonotype. The chain has TRBV6-5 and TRBJ1-2; 7 nucleotides line up with TRBD1. The CDR3 covers 14 residues. V was pared by 6 bases and J by 8 bases, with 12 bases of the junction left unmatched. Germline loops: CDR1 MNHEY, CDR2 SVGAGI. In DNA form, the CDR3 reads TGTGCCAGCAGCTACCGTATGAGGGGGCAAGGCTACACCTTC. This codes for CASSYRMRGQGYTF.

This clonotype was recorded a few times. The chain couples TRBV15 to TRBJ2-7, with 16 bases that match TRBD2. Germline CDR1 reads LNHNV; CDR2 reads YYDKDF (reference sequence). This CDR3 has 17 residues. J was trimmed by 5 bases and V by 5 bases; bases with no gene match: 9. DNA for the CDR3: TGTGCCACCAGCTTGGGACTAGCGGGAGGGCCCGGCGACGAGCAGTACTTC. Protein sequence: CATSLGLAGGPGDEQYF. Supplemented by reference TRBV15 and TRBJ2-7, the full variable domain reads DAMVIQNPRYQVTQFGKPVTLSCSQTLNHNVMYWYQQKSSQAPKLLFHYYDKDFNNEADTPDNFQSRRPNTSFCFLDIRSPGLGDTAMYLCATSLGLAGGPGDEQYFGPGTRLTVT.

This clonotype showed up just a few times. V is TRBV15 and J is TRBJ2-3, with TRBD2 matching 10 bases. The J call may be in error: the DNA end matches TRBJ2-7 better. CDR1 and CDR2 (germline): LNHNV, YYDKDF (reference sequence). The CDR3 sequence is 14 residues long. CDR3 sequence: CATSIGLAVYEQYF. CDR3 in DNA: TGTGCCACCAGCATTGGACTAGCGGTCTACGAGCAGTACTTC.

This clonotype was seen ten or more times. The chain recombines TRBV28 with TRBJ2-2; 10 bases align to TRBD2. V trimming: 3 bases; J trimming: 3 bases; junction bases outside the gene matches: 7. The CDR3 consists of 17 residues. Germline lookup yields CDR1 MDHEN and CDR2 SYDVKM. The DNA of the CDR3 is TGTGCCAGCAGTTTCTCCCCCGGACTAGCGGACACCGGGGAGCTGTTTTTT. It codes for CASSFSPGLADTGELFF. The full variable domain, with the rest looked up from reference TRBV28 and TRBJ2-2, is DVKVTQSSRYLVKRTGEKVFLECVQDMDHENMFWYRQDPGLGLRLIYFSYDVKMKEKGDIPEGYSVSREKKERFSLILESASTNQTSMYLCASSFSPGLADTGELFFGEGSRLTVL.

The chain couples TRBV9 to TRBJ2-5, with D tentatively TRBD1 (6 bases). The CDR3 extends over 15 amino acids. Germline-derived CDR1 and CDR2 are SGDLS and YYNGEE. V was clipped by 1 base and J by 1 base, with 11 bases between them. CDR3: CASSVIGTFQETQYF. CDR3 DNA sequence: TGTGCCAGCAGCGTAATAGGGACATTCCAAGAGACCCAGTACTTC.

This clonotype was seen more than once but under ten times. V usage is TRBV20-1 and J usage is TRBJ2-3; the D gene is possibly TRBD2 (5 bases). The J call could be wrong; TRBJ2-5 is a better fit for the DNA end. CDR1 is DFQATT and CDR2 is SNEGSKA in the germline V gene (reference sequence). CDR3 length: 13 residues. The CDR3 DNA reads TGCAGTACCAACCGAGGGCCGCGAGAGACCCAGTACTTC. Translated: CSTNRGPRETQYF.

The chain couples TRBV10-3 to TRBJ1-1, with D uncertain. The germline V and J ends were trimmed by 7 bases and 4 bases, with 16 bases remaining between them. Germline-derived CDR1 and CDR2 are ENHRY and SYGVKD. CDR3 length: 14 amino acids. The CDR3 coding sequence is TGTGCCATCACCCGTTCCCCAGATTCCACTGAAGCTTTCTTT. Translation gives CAITRSPDSTEAFF.

This clonotype was seen many times. The chain joins TRBV20-1 to TRBJ1-2; the D is unclear. With 6 bases removed from V and 4 bases from J, the gap between germline ends came to 15 bases. CDR3 length equals 13 residues. CDR1 and CDR2 from the germline V gene are DFQATT and SNEGSKA (reference sequence). DNA of the CDR3: TGCAGTGCAATATCGGGGAGGACCTATGGCTACACCTTC. This codes for CSAISGRTYGYTF.

This clonotype was counted ten times or more. V gene TRBV5-4 combines with J gene TRBJ2-3; 8 bases fit TRBD2. Per the germline V gene, CDR1 is SGHNT and CDR2 is YYREEE (reference sequence). The V segment lost 1 base and the J segment 6 bases; nucleotides outside the gene matches: 7. The CDR3 loop spans 15 amino acids. The CDR3 loop reads CASSLRSGSVDTQYF. CDR3 sequence (DNA): TGTGCCAGCAGCTTGCGGAGCGGGAGTGTGGATACGCAGTATTTT.

This clonotype was detected a few times. The gene calls are TRBV5-6 and TRBJ2-7; 8 bases match TRBD2. This CDR3 has 15 residues. CDR1 and CDR2 (germline): SGHDT, YYEEEE. After removal of 0 bases from V and 0 bases from J, the junction contained 2 bases not matched to a gene. CDR3 sequence (DNA): TGTGCCAGCAGCTTGGAGACTAGCGACTCCTACGAGCAGTACTTC. Amino acid sequence: CASSLETSDSYEQYF.

This clonotype was seen only a few times. The rearrangement uses TRBV14 and TRBJ2-5; 7 bases fit TRBD2. The CDR3 covers 15 residues. Germline CDR1 is SGHDN and CDR2 is FVKESK. V shed 4 bases, J shed 3 bases, and the junction held 8 bases outside the gene matches. This CDR3 reads CASSRLAGTKETQYF. In nucleotides, the CDR3 is TGTGCCAGCAGCCGCCTGGCCGGGACTAAAGAGACCCAGTACTTC.

This clonotype was seen repeatedly, ten times or more. The chain carries TRBV12-3 or TRBV12-4 and TRBJ2-1; the match to TRBD2 covers 15 bases. V shed 5 bases, J shed 9 bases, and the junction held 5 bases outside the gene matches. There are 15 residues in the CDR3. CDR3 amino acids: CASSPGLAGGREQFF. CDR3 coding DNA: TGTGCCAGCAGTCCGGGACTAGCGGGAGGCCGTGAGCAGTTCTTC.

The chain joins TRBV6-1 to TRBJ2-1, with no clear D. Trimming took off 3 bases at V and 5 bases at J, with 14 bases between the two ends. Per germline, CDR1 MNHNS and CDR2 SASEGT. The CDR3 runs to 15 residues. As DNA, the CDR3 is TGTGCCAGCAGTGAGGGCAGACGCTTTCACAATGAGCAGTTCTTC. Encoded protein: CASSEGRRFHNEQFF.

This clonotype appeared many times. The chain joins TRBV12-3 or TRBV12-4 to TRBJ2-5; 12 bases map to TRBD2. V lost 6 bases, J lost 7 bases, and 12 bases stayed unmatched. The CDR3 runs 16 residues. CDR3 protein: CASRGGLAGDLLTQYF. The DNA for the CDR3 is TGTGCCAGCAGGGGGGGACTAGCGGGCGACCTGTTGACCCAGTACTTC.

This clonotype came up many times. The CDR3 is CASSSIRTPEKLFF. DNA for the CDR3: TGTGCCAGCAGTTCGATACGGACCCCTGAAAAACTGTTTTTT. The chain is built from TRBV6-5 and TRBJ1-4; D remains unclear. CDR3 length: 14 residues. Between the trimmed V and J ends, which lost 4 bases and 7 bases, there was a span of 13 bases. The germline V gene encodes CDR1 MNHEY and CDR2 SVGAGI.

This clonotype was seen more than once but under ten times. This chain uses TRBV5-5 with TRBJ1-5; the D gene is possibly TRBD1 (5 bases). Deletions cut 4 bases from V and 3 bases from J, with 11 bases between. This CDR3 contains 14 residues. Germline CDR1 SGHKS, CDR2 YYEKEE (reference sequence). CDR3 bases: TGTGCCAGCAGCGGGGACGGAACCAATCAGCCCCAGCATTTT. Protein product: CASSGDGTNQPQHF.

The sample holds many counts of this clonotype. The chain recombines TRBV2 with TRBJ2-7, with D possibly matching TRBD1 (6 bases). CDR1 and CDR2 (germline): SNHLY, FYNNEI. Between the trimmed V and J ends, which lost 6 bases and 4 bases, there was a span of 13 bases. The CDR3 runs to 13 residues. CDR3 nucleotides: TGTGCCAGCAGAGGACAGATGAGGTACGAGCAGTACTTC. As protein: CASRGQMRYEQYF.

Many counts were recorded for this clonotype. The gene calls are TRBV18 and TRBJ2-5, with 9 bases lining up with TRBD2. Germline V CDR1 and CDR2: KGHSH, LQKENI. Trimming took 3 bases from V and 3 from J; bases not matched to a gene: 5. This CDR3 contains 15 residues. DNA of the CDR3: TGTGCCAGCTCACCTTTAGCGGGAGCCGAAGAGACCCAGTACTTC. Protein sequence: CASSPLAGAEETQYF.

The rearrangement links TRBV7-8 to TRBJ2-2, with TRBD2 matching 13 bases. This CDR3 is 19 amino acids long. V lost 5 bases, J lost 4 bases, and 13 bases stayed unmatched. Germline V gene lookup returns CDR1 SGHVS and CDR2 FQNEAQ. The CDR3: CASSTRLAGGSRRTGELFF. CDR3 DNA sequence: TGTGCCAGCAGCACCCGACTAGCGGGAGGCTCCCGTCGCACCGGGGAGCTGTTTTTT.

The sample holds many counts of this clonotype. The V call is TRBV28, the J call TRBJ2-7; D unclear. This CDR3 has 10 amino acids. The germline V and J ends were trimmed by 7 bases and 2 bases, with 3 bases remaining between them. CDR1 MDHEN and CDR2 SYDVKM come from the germline V gene. CDR3 in DNA: TGTGCCAGCAAACCCTACGAGCAGTACTTC. It specifies CASKPYEQYF. The full variable domain, its missing parts supplied by reference TRBV28 and TRBJ2-7, is DVKVTQSSRYLVKRTGEKVFLECVQDMDHENMFWYRQDPGLGLRLIYFSYDVKMKEKGDIPEGYSVSREKKERFSLILESASTNQTSMYLCASKPYEQYFGPGTRLTVT.

This clonotype was seen a handful of times. This sequence joins TRBV7-9 and TRBJ1-3; 8 positions match TRBD1. The CDR3 contains 16 residues. J was trimmed by 0 bases and V by 5 bases; bases with no gene match: 6. Germline V gene lookup returns CDR1 SEHNR and CDR2 FQNEAQ (reference sequence). CDR3 sequence reads: CASSRDRGFSGNTIYF. The CDR3 DNA reads as TGTGCCAGCAGCCGCGACAGGGGTTTCTCTGGAAACACCATATATTTT.

Ten or more counts support this clonotype. The chain carries TRBV19 and TRBJ2-7; 11 nucleotides align to TRBD2. CDR3 length: 16 amino acids. CDR1 is LNHDA and CDR2 is SQIVND in the germline V gene (reference sequence). Trimming cost V 3 bases and J 4 bases; bases outside gene matches: 8. Here the CDR3 reads CASSIPGTSGAYEQYF. The DNA for the CDR3 is TGTGCCAGTAGTATCCCCGGGACTAGCGGAGCTTACGAGCAGTACTTC.

On this clonotype: This could be a read error, since a much larger clone is one nucleotide away. CDR3 DNA: TGTGCCAGCAGTTACTCGGACCGGAGGGGTGAGCAGTTCTTC. This translates into CASSYSDRRGEQFF. V usage is TRBV6-5 and J usage is TRBJ2-5; possibly TRBD2 for D (6 bases). The last part of the DNA fits TRBJ2-1 better; the J call may be wrong. The CDR3 contains 14 residues. Germline CDR1 reads MNHEY; CDR2 reads SVGAGI.

This chain connects TRBV20-1 to TRBJ1-6; 9 bases align to TRBD1. Losses at the gene ends were 0 bases for V and 7 bases for J; bases not matched to a gene: 4. Germline V gene lookup returns CDR1 DFQATT and CDR2 SNEGSKA (reference sequence). The CDR3 runs to 15 residues. The CDR3 is CSARDNTGGNSPLHF. CDR3 nucleotide sequence: TGCAGTGCTAGAGATAATACAGGGGGCAATTCACCCCTCCACTTT.

In this sample, this clonotype turned up many times. J is TRBJ2-4 and V is TRBV28, with a tentative D call TRBD2 (5 bases). The CDR3 is 16 amino acids. Germline lookup yields CDR1 MDHEN and CDR2 SYDVKM. The ends were cut back, 7 bases at V and 0 bases at J, with 16 bases in the middle. The CDR3 coding sequence is TGTGCCAGCACGACATTTGCGGAGGTAGCCAAAAACATTCAGTACTTC. It translates to CASTTFAEVAKNIQYF.

This clonotype appeared a few times. This sequence joins TRBV5-1 and TRBJ2-3, with TRBD2 matching over 10 bases. In germline, CDR1 is SGHRS, CDR2 YFSETQ. Germline trimming cut 2 bases from V and 2 bases from J; bases unmatched to any gene: 2. The CDR3 consists of 15 residues. CDR3 nucleotide sequence: TGCGCCAGCAGCTTCACTAGCGGGACCACAGATACGCAGTATTTT. The encoded protein is CASSFTSGTTDTQYF.